This passage covers 23 T cell receptor beta chains from one sample sequenced in a study of T cells in Graves' hyperthyroidism and ophthalmopathy. RNA transcripts yielded amplified TCR beta CDR3 regions. The TCR CDR3 first-round RT-PCR relied on the HTBI primer set. TCRdb redid the calling of the multiplex PCR reads with MiXCR, one entry per CDR3 protein. The sample has about 760,000 distinct CDR3 sequences, 35% seen once. The sample taken for sequencing was blood. The source of these receptors is a woman between 40 and 55 years old with Graves' hyperthyroidism.

In this sample, this clonotype turned up many times. The chain recombines TRBV29-1 with TRBJ1-1; TRBD1 matches at 10 bases. This CDR3 region has 13 residues. Germline V gives CDR1 SQVTM, CDR2 ANQGSEA. V lost 7 bases, J lost 1 base, and 3 bases stayed unmatched. CDR3 nucleotides: TGCAGCGCTGGACAGGGGGAGAACACTGAAGCTTTCTTT. Protein: CSAGQGENTEAFF.

This clonotype appeared a few times. This sequence joins TRBV19 and TRBJ1-1; D perhaps matches TRBD1 (6 bases). The V and J ends lost 5 bases and 1 base respectively, with 17 bases between them. CDR3 length equals 16 residues. Germline assignment: CDR1 LNHDA and CDR2 SQIVND (reference sequence). As DNA, the CDR3 is TGTGCCAGTAGTTTGCGGGGGCAGACGAGGAACACTGAAGCTTTCTTT. It translates to CASSLRGQTRNTEAFF.

The gene calls are TRBV7-7 and TRBJ2-6, with 9 bases that match TRBD1. Germline assignment: CDR1 SSHAT and CDR2 FNYEAQ (reference sequence). V was pared by 5 bases and J by 0 bases, with 11 bases of the junction left unmatched. CDR3 length: 19 residues. This chain's CDR3 is CASSQFGTGYISGANVLTF. DNA of the CDR3: TGTGCCAGCAGCCAGTTCGGGACAGGGTATATCTCTGGGGCCAACGTCCTGACTTTC.

V gene TRBV7-2 combines with J gene TRBJ1-1, with D possibly TRBD1 on 5 matching bases. The CDR3 consists of 14 residues. Germline values: CDR1 SGHTA, CDR2 FQGNSA. The V gene lost 5 bases and the J gene lost 5 bases, with 15 bases spanning the gap. The CDR3, as DNA: TGTGCCAGCAGCGGGGAGAGGGGTTGGACTGAAGCTTTCTTT. Translated, it gives CASSGERGWTEAFF.

Turning to this clonotype: This CDR3 fails to terminate in the conserved phenylalanine or tryptophan, so it likely reflects a read error. V usage is TRBV19 and J usage is TRBJ1-1, with 8 bases lining up with TRBD1. The length of the CDR3 is 14 residues. Germline CDR1 LNHDA, CDR2 SQIVND (reference sequence). DNA for the CDR3: TGTGCCGGTAGTCCCACAGGGGGGAACACTGAAGCTTTCCTT. Its translation is CAGSPTGGNTEAFL.

The chain recombines TRBV4-3 with TRBJ2-7; D is perhaps TRBD1 (6 bases). The CDR3 contains 12 residues. The germline gives CDR1 LGHNA, CDR2 YSLEER. Trimming took 5 bases from V and 5 from J, leaving 10 bases between them. CDR3 bases: TGCGCCAGCAGCGAAGGGGGTCACGAGCAGTACTTC. Translated, it gives CASSEGGHEQYF.

The chain links TRBV20-1 to TRBJ1-1; weak D call: TRBD1 (6 bases). Trimming removed 3 bases at V and 5 bases at J, with 16 bases between. CDR1 is DFQATT and CDR2 is SNEGSKA in the germline V gene (reference sequence). CDR3 size: 14 residues. The CDR3 loop is CSASNGGQGTEAFF. In DNA form, the CDR3 reads TGCAGTGCTAGCAACGGGGGGCAGGGGACTGAAGCTTTCTTT.

Ten or more counts support this clonotype. The V and J genes are TRBV2 and TRBJ1-3, with D unclear. The germline V gene encodes CDR1 SNHLY and CDR2 FYNNEI. There are 14 residues in the CDR3. Trimming shortened V by 9 bases and J by 0 bases, and 12 bases separated the two germline ends. DNA of the CDR3: TGTGCCAGATCCCGGGAGAGCTCTGGAAACACCATATATTTT. Protein product: CARSRESSGNTIYF.

The chain employs TRBV4-3 and TRBJ2-2; 12 nucleotides agree with TRBD2. The V gene end was trimmed by 7 bases and the J gene end by 8 bases; junction bases not matched to a gene: 5. The CDR3 extends over 14 amino acids. Germline values: CDR1 LGHNA, CDR2 YSLEER. The CDR3, as DNA: TGCGCCAGCATGGGGACTAGCGGGTCGGGGGAGCTGTTTTTT. Its translation: CASMGTSGSGELFF.

The rearrangement uses TRBV7-9 and TRBJ2-7, with 8 bases fitting TRBD2. With the DNA end fitting TRBJ2-1 better, the J assignment may be wrong. The CDR3 spans 15 residues. The germline gives CDR1 SEHNR, CDR2 FQNEAQ (reference sequence). CDR3 bases: TGTGCCAGCAGCTTAACGTCACTAGCGGTCAATGAGCAGTTCTTC. It codes for CASSLTSLAVNEQFF.

This rearrangement joins TRBV24-1 to TRBJ1-2; TRBD1 might be the D (5 bases). Germline V CDR1 and CDR2: KGHDR, SFDVKD. This CDR3 region has 15 residues. The V and J ends lost 11 bases and 5 bases respectively, with 23 bases between them. CDR3 region: CASGWSGPRPYGYTF. The CDR3 nucleotides are TGTGCCAGCGGTTGGTCGGGACCGCGACCTTATGGCTACACCTTC.

V is TRBV20-1 and J is TRBJ1-1; D not certain. Trimming cost V 8 bases and J 3 bases, with 19 bases left between them. Germline assignment: CDR1 DFQATT and CDR2 SNEGSKA (reference sequence). The CDR3 spans 14 residues. CDR3 region: CSTYITGSDTEAFF. The CDR3 DNA follows: TGCAGTACTTATATTACGGGTTCGGACACTGAAGCTTTCTTT.

In DNA, the CDR3 is TGTGCCAGCAGTGTACGGGGGGAGACCCAGTACTTC. Translation: CASSVRGETQYF. This chain links TRBV2 with TRBJ2-5; possibly TRBD2 for D (6 bases). Per the germline V gene, CDR1 is SNHLY and CDR2 is FYNNEI. The CDR3 extends over 12 amino acids. Trimming removed 4 bases at V and 5 bases at J, with 8 bases between.

The CDR3 here is CASKGGTGFTDTQYF. The CDR3 DNA follows: TGTGCCAGCAAAGGGGGGACAGGGTTTACAGATACGCAGTATTTT. The chain is built from TRBV2 and TRBJ2-3; 9 positions agree with TRBD1. The CDR3 is 15 residues long. J gave up 3 bases and V 7 bases, and 8 bases lay outside the gene matches. Per the germline V gene, CDR1 is SNHLY and CDR2 is FYNNEI.

The table lists this clonotype with a few counts. J is TRBJ2-6 and V is TRBV5-6, with a tentative D call TRBD1 (5 bases). Trimming pared 1 base from V and 0 bases from J, leaving 11 bases between. Germline CDR1 and CDR2: SGHDT and YYEEEE. The CDR3 has 17 residues. Written as DNA, the CDR3 is TGTGCCAGCAGCTTGCTAGGCAGGGACTCTGGGGCCAACGTCCTGACTTTC. It yields the protein CASSLLGRDSGANVLTF.

This clonotype has ten or more counts. The chain couples TRBV10-2 to TRBJ1-1, with D perhaps matching TRBD1 (6 bases). V lost 4 bases to trimming and J lost 0 bases, with 12 bases between them. CDR1 WSHSY and CDR2 SAAADI come from the germline V gene. The CDR3 has 15 residues. CDR3: CASSGGTSLNTEAFF. The CDR3, as DNA: TGCGCCAGCAGTGGGGGGACATCCTTGAACACTGAAGCTTTCTTT.

In regard to this clonotype: A much bigger clone sits one base away, suggesting this may be a read error. The CDR3 here is CASRTPQAAEAFF. CDR3 nucleotides: TGTGCCAGCAGGACTCCCCAGGCGGCTGAAGCTTTCTTT. The J gene is TRBJ1-1, the V gene TRBV2; D is uncertain. The CDR3 consists of 13 residues. Germline assignment: CDR1 SNHLY and CDR2 FYNNEI. Trimming pared 6 bases from V and 6 bases from J, leaving 14 bases between.

Only one count was recorded for this clonotype. This chain uses TRBV10-3 with TRBJ1-6; TRBD1 matches 10 bases. Germline V gives CDR1 ENHRY, CDR2 SYGVKD. This CDR3 has 13 residues. V was clipped by 6 bases and J by 11 bases; unmatched bases: 4. The CDR3 protein is CAIRGTGEPPLHF. Here the CDR3 DNA reads TGTGCCATCAGAGGGACAGGGGAGCCACCCCTCCACTTT.

This clonotype was detected ten times or more. The chain couples TRBV7-2 to TRBJ1-3; 8 positions match TRBD1. Per germline, CDR1 SGHTA and CDR2 FQGNSA. The CDR3 has 17 amino acids. The junction had 9 bases not matched to a gene; V was cut back by 5 bases and J by 0 bases. The CDR3 DNA reads as TGTGCCAGCAGCCCAGGACAGGGTTATATCTCTGGAAACACCATATATTTT. It is translated as CASSPGQGYISGNTIYF.

This clonotype has more than one count but fewer than ten. The chain joins TRBV6-5 to TRBJ2-5; the match to TRBD2 covers 10 bases. Per the germline V gene, CDR1 is MNHEY and CDR2 is SVGAGI. V gave up 0 bases and J gave up 2 bases; unmatched junction bases: 3. This CDR3 comprises 16 residues. The CDR3 here is CASSYSTSGPQETQYF. The CDR3 DNA sequence: TGTGCCAGCAGTTACTCGACTAGCGGGCCACAAGAGACCCAGTACTTC.

This clonotype was detected many times. The V call is TRBV4-2, the J call TRBJ1-6, with D possibly being TRBD1 (6 bases). Germline CDR1 LGHNA, CDR2 YNFKEQ. The germline V and J ends were trimmed by 4 bases and 8 bases, with 12 bases remaining between them. The CDR3 spans 14 residues. The CDR3 DNA reads TGTGCCAGCAGCCCCGAGGGGGGTGATTCACCCCTCCACTTT. It codes for CASSPEGGDSPLHF.

The chain recombines TRBV7-9 with TRBJ2-6; 8 bases align to TRBD1. CDR1 and CDR2 from the germline V gene are SEHNR and FQNEAQ (reference sequence). Trimming took 4 bases from V and 2 from J; bases not matched to a gene: 4. The CDR3 has 16 residues. The DNA of the CDR3 is TGTGCCAGCAGCTATACAGGGGGAACTGGGGCCAACGTCCTGACTTTC. It encodes CASSYTGGTGANVLTF.

The sample holds a few counts of this clonotype. The chain employs TRBV12-3 or TRBV12-4 and TRBJ1-4, with D possibly TRBD1 on 5 matching bases. V was pared by 3 bases and J by 3 bases, with 11 bases between. The CDR3 runs to 15 residues. The CDR3 DNA is TGTGCCAGCAGTTTCTTCCAGGGTTCTAATGAAAAACTGTTTTTT. As protein: CASSFFQGSNEKLFF.